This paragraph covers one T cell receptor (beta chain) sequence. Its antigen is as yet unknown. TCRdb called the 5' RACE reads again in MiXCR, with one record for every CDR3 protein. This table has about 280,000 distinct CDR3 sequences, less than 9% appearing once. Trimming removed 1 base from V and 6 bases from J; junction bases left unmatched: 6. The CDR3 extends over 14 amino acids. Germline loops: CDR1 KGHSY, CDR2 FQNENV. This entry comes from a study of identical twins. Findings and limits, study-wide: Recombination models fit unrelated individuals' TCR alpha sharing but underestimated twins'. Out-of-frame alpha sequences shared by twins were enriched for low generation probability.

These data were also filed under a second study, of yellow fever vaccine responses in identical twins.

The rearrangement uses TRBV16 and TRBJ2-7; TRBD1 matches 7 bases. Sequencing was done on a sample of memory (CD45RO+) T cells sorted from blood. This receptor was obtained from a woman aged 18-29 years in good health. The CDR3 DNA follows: TGTGCCAGCAGCCAATTCTGGGGACAGTCCGAGCAGTACTTC. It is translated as CASSQFWGQSEQYF.